The source of this TCR beta chain is a study of cytomegalovirus exposure and HLA in healthy donors. Overall study findings and caveats: Later on, a genetic analysis was performed. It linked a missense variant in DCLRE1C with V- and J-gene trimming of TCR beta. Further analysis was carried out later, and it showed several of the most significant clusters appearing linked to common viral pathogens.

PCR used 60 Vbeta primers and 13 Jbeta primers. Profiling relied on immunoSEQ multiplex PCR, and the TCRdb table lists in-frame clones only, not all of them. The sample contains some 41,000 clones, around 56% of which appear only once. Details on this clone: Its target is not known.

The V gene's germline CDR1 is SGHRS and CDR2 YFSETQ. J gave up 1 base and V 3 bases, and 6 bases lay outside the gene matches. CDR3 length: 16 residues. The J gene is TRBJ2-3, the V gene TRBV5-1; TRBD1 matches 9 bases. Sequencing was performed on PBMCs. This sequence originates from a man aged 55 to 70 in good health and CMV-seronegative. CDR3 DNA sequence: TGCGCCAGCAGCTCCGATGGACAGGGGCGCACAGATACGCAGTATTTT. Its protein product is CASSSDGQGRTDTQYF.